One and the same sample provided the 25 T cell receptor beta chains below, sequenced in a study of Tregs in tolerant kidney transplant recipients. Related graft donors supplied nonmyeloablative bone marrow transplants, and mixed chimerism was transient. Here immunoSEQ multiplex PCR was the method, and the copy in TCRdb shows in-frame clones only, minus some. The sample has some 11,000 clones. Sequenced here: CD8+ T cells from blood (PBMCs), sampled 24 months after the transplant. These receptor sequences come from a human patient who received a combined kidney and bone marrow transplant. Some of the T cells might come from the graft donor.

Worth noting for this clone: The CDR3 end falls 3 residues outside the read, so it is completed with the germline J gene. The chain links TRBV19 to TRBJ2-3; D tentatively fits TRBD1 or TRBD2 (5 bases each). The V gene's germline CDR1 is LNHDA and CDR2 SQIVND (reference sequence). V lost 10 bases and J lost 1, with 12 bases in between. The CDR3 spans 13 residues. The covered CDR3 bases are TGTGCCACAACCCAGGGAGGCACAGATACG. Translation: CATTQGGTDT. The entire CDR3 protein is CATTQGGTDTQYF.

Regarding this clone: The read ends 3 residues shy of where the CDR3 ends; the end is completed using the germline J gene. V gene TRBV7-9 combines with J gene TRBJ2-2; TRBD2 aligns across 11 bases. The CDR3 has 15 amino acids. The germline V gene encodes CDR1 SEHNR and CDR2 FQNEAQ (reference sequence). Germline trimming cut 7 bases from V and 0 bases from J; bases unmatched to any gene: 1. The DNA read from the CDR3 is TGTGCCAGCACTAGCGGGAGGCCGAACACCGGGGAG. Encoded protein: CASTSGRPNTGE. The whole CDR3 protein is CASTSGRPNTGELFF.

For this clone: The CDR3 goes on 3 residues after the read ends, and that part is filled in from the germline J gene. This rearrangement joins TRBV5-4 to TRBJ2-4; maybe TRBD2 (6 bases). Germline-derived CDR1 and CDR2 are SGHNT and YYREEE (reference sequence). The CDR3 runs 14 residues. Trimming cost V 4 bases and J 0 bases, with 8 bases left between them. CDR3 DNA (partial): TGTGCCAGCAGCCTGGGACTAGCCAAAAACATT. Translating it yields CASSLGLAKNI. The complete CDR3 sequence is CASSLGLAKNIQYF.

Points on this clone: The read terminates 3 residues before the CDR3 end, so the remaining end is supplied by the germline J gene. The V call is TRBV3-1 (or the pseudogene TRBV3-2), the J call TRBJ1-6; 7 bases agree with TRBD1. Trimming at V came to 3 bases and at J to 4 bases, leaving 3 bases not matched to a gene. CDR3 length equals 15 residues. Germline values: CDR1 LGHDT, CDR2 YNNKEL (reference sequence). The CDR3 is CASSQGTVYNSPLHF. Partial CDR3 DNA: TGTGCCAGCAGCCAGGGGACAGTATATAATTCACCC.

Turning to this clone: The read stops 3 residues short of the end of the CDR3; the missing end is completed from the germline J gene. The chain joins TRBV7-6 to TRBJ1-1, with 8 bases matching TRBD1. Per germline, CDR1 SGHVS and CDR2 FNYEAQ. Trimming took 4 bases from V and 4 from J; bases not matched to a gene: 11. This CDR3 region has 16 residues. This CDR3 reads CASSWDRSEYSTEAFF. CDR3 DNA (partial): TGTGCCAGCAGCTGGGACAGGTCAGAATACTCCACTGAA.

With regard to this clone: The CDR3 is cut off 3 residues early in the read; its end comes from the germline J gene. This rearrangement joins TRBV7-9 to TRBJ2-5; 10 bases fit TRBD2. The ends lost 0 bases at V and 5 bases at J; junction bases unmatched: 3. CDR3 length: 15 residues. CDR1 SEHNR and CDR2 FQNEAQ come from the germline V gene (reference sequence). CDR3 DNA, as far as it was read: TGTGCCAGCAGCTTAGCAGCGGGAGGGTTGGAGACC. Translating it yields CASSLAAGGLET. The full CDR3 is CASSLAAGGLETQYF.

A word on this clone: With the read ending 3 residues before the CDR3 end, the germline J gene is used to fill in that end. The gene calls are TRBV2 and TRBJ2-3, with a possible D match to TRBD1 (5 bases). V gave up 5 bases and J gave up 0 bases, with 9 bases separating them. Germline CDR1 is SNHLY and CDR2 is FYNNEI. The CDR3 loop spans 14 amino acids. CDR3 DNA, as far as it was read: TGTGCCAGCAGTACAGGTTCTAGCACAGATACG. As protein: CASSTGSSTDT. The entire CDR3 sequence reads CASSTGSSTDTQYF.

Concerning this clone itself: The read is 3 residues too short to cover the CDR3 end, so that end is filled in from the germline J gene. The gene calls are TRBV20-1 and TRBJ2-7; possible D gene TRBD1, 6 bases. The CDR3 loop spans 12 amino acids. In germline, CDR1 is DFQATT, CDR2 SNEGSKA (reference sequence). CDR3 amino acids: CSPRDTSYEQYF. The CDR3 DNA, read in part, is TGCAGCCCACGGGACACCTCCTACGAG.

Comments on this clone: The CDR3 goes on 3 residues after the read ends, and that part is filled in from the germline J gene. The chain carries TRBV5-1 and TRBJ1-5; 10 nucleotides line up with TRBD1. The germline CDR1 and CDR2 sequences are SGHRS and YFSETQ. The V segment lost 4 bases and the J segment 5 bases; nucleotides outside the gene matches: 6. The CDR3 spans 15 residues. CDR3 DNA, as far as it was read: TGCGCCAGCAGCACGGGACAGGGGCCCGATCAGCCC. Residues: CASSTGQGPDQP. The full CDR3 sequence reads CASSTGQGPDQPQHF.

As for this clone: The read ends 3 residues shy of where the CDR3 ends; the end is completed using the germline J gene. This chain connects TRBV6-2 or TRBV6-3 to TRBJ2-1; no clear D gene. CDR3 size: 13 residues. In germline, CDR1 is MNHEY, CDR2 SVGEGT. V lost 3 bases and J lost 3, with 6 bases in between. The CDR3 is CASSYVHYNEQFF. The CDR3 DNA, read in part, is TGTGCCAGCAGTTATGTACACTACAATGAG.

About this clone: The read ends 3 residues before the CDR3 terminus; that terminus is restored from the germline J gene. V is TRBV4-1 and J is TRBJ1-5, with 9 bases lining up with TRBD1. With V trimmed by 1 base and J by 4 bases, 8 bases remained unmatched. CDR1 is MGHRA, CDR2 YSYEKL, per germline. This CDR3 spans 17 amino acids. The CDR3 DNA, read in part, is TGCGCCAGCAGCCAAGCCGTCAACAGGGGGCTTAATCAGCCC. Its translation is CASSQAVNRGLNQP. The complete CDR3 protein is CASSQAVNRGLNQPQHF.

With regard to this clone: From the germline J gene comes the end of the CDR3, since the read stops 3 residues before it. This chain joins TRBV7-9 and TRBJ1-3, with 7 bases aligning to TRBD1. This CDR3 comprises 14 residues. CDR1 and CDR2 (germline): SEHNR, FQNEAQ (reference sequence). The V gene end was trimmed by 5 bases and the J gene end by 4 bases; junction bases not matched to a gene: 5. The CDR3 loop reads CASSTGAGGNTIYF. CDR3 DNA (partial): TGTGCCAGCAGCACAGGGGCGGGAGGAAACACC.

As concerns this clone: The read comes to an end 3 residues before the CDR3 does, leaving the germline J gene to fill in the end. V is TRBV11-2 and J is TRBJ2-2; no clear D. CDR1 is SGHAT and CDR2 is FQNNGV in the germline V gene. The CDR3 spans 12 residues. The V end lost 4 bases, the J end lost 6 bases, and 6 bases lay between the germline ends. The part of the CDR3 DNA that was read is TGTGCCAGCAGCTCGTTTGCCGGGGAG. Amino acid sequence: CASSSFAGE. The full-length CDR3 reads as CASSSFAGELFF.

As to this clone: Read data end 3 residues before the CDR3 end; the end is taken from the germline J gene. V is TRBV2 and J is TRBJ2-1, with D possibly TRBD1 on 6 matching bases. Trimming took 6 bases from V and 5 from J, leaving 8 bases between them. Germline V CDR1 and CDR2: SNHLY, FYNNEI. The CDR3 spans 12 residues. CDR3 DNA (partial): TGTGCCAGCAGCTGGGACAACAATGAG. Translation gives CASSWDNNE. In full, the CDR3 is CASSWDNNEQFF.

Turning to this clone: The read ends 3 residues shy of where the CDR3 ends; the end is completed using the germline J gene. This chain joins TRBV20-1 and TRBJ2-7; TRBD1 agrees at 10 bases. This CDR3 is built from 14 residues. Losses at the gene ends were 3 bases for V and 4 bases for J; bases not matched to a gene: 6. The germline gives CDR1 DFQATT, CDR2 SNEGSKA (reference sequence). Incomplete CDR3 DNA: TGCAGTGCTAGGTCCGGACAGGGGGTGTACGAG. Translation gives CSARSGQGVYE. The entire CDR3 reads CSARSGQGVYEQYF.

The CDR3 region is CASTPGGAYEQYF. The covered CDR3 bases are TGTGCCAGCACGCCGGGTGGGGCGTACGAG. The gene calls are TRBV19 and TRBJ2-7; the D gene is possibly TRBD1 (5 bases). The read ends 3 residues before the CDR3 terminus; that terminus is restored from the germline J gene. The germline V gene encodes CDR1 LNHDA and CDR2 SQIVND (reference sequence). V lost 9 bases, J lost 4 bases, and 16 bases lay in between. This CDR3 has 13 residues.

A word on this clone: The CDR3 end is not reached by the read, which stops 3 residues before it; the germline J gene fills it in. This chain links TRBV5-1 with TRBJ1-1; D is unclear. Germline V gene data show CDR1 as SGHRS and CDR2 as YFSETQ. V was shortened by 4 bases and J by 5 bases, with 9 bases between the two germline ends. This CDR3 region has 12 residues. CDR3 DNA, as far as it was read: TGCGCCAGCAGCGTCGGACTGACTGAA. Translated: CASSVGLTE. From start to end, the CDR3 is CASSVGLTEAFF.

Notes on this clone: The DNA ends 3 residues before the CDR3 does, and the rest of the CDR3 is filled in from the germline J gene. This sequence joins TRBV5-1 and TRBJ2-3; D not resolved. Germline V gene lookup returns CDR1 SGHRS and CDR2 YFSETQ. The CDR3 runs to 14 residues. Trimming cost V 0 bases and J 8 bases, with 13 bases left between them. CDR3 residues: CASSLEGSLSTQYF. The DNA read from the CDR3 is TGCGCCAGCAGCTTGGAAGGTAGCCTAAGTACG.

About this clone itself: The CDR3 end falls 3 residues outside the read, so it is completed with the germline J gene. The V and J genes are TRBV19 and TRBJ2-7; 9 bases map to TRBD1. The trim removed 1 base at V and 6 bases at J, leaving 1 base unmatched. The germline CDR1 and CDR2 sequences are LNHDA and SQIVND (reference sequence). CDR3 length equals 13 residues. CDR3 bases read: TGTGCCAGTAGTATAGGGACAGGGGTCGAG. Residues: CASSIGTGVE. The entire CDR3 sequence reads CASSIGTGVEQYF.

The CDR3: CASSLWGQGAFF. The sequenced part of the CDR3 DNA is TGTGCCAGCAGCTTATGGGGGCAGGGG. This sequence joins TRBV7-6 and TRBJ1-1, with a tentative D call TRBD1 (6 bases). The sequenced fragment ends 3 residues before the CDR3 boundary, so the rest is inferred from the germline J gene. The CDR3 runs to 12 residues. CDR1 and CDR2 (germline): SGHVS, FNYEAQ.

In the case of this clone: The junction and the germline gene differ at one end; a read error may be behind it. The read is 3 residues too short to cover the CDR3 end, so that end is filled in from the germline J gene. This rearrangement joins TRBV4-2 to TRBJ2-1, with a possible D match to TRBD2 (6 bases). Germline V CDR1 and CDR2: LGHNA, YNFKEQ. The CDR3 runs 14 residues. The covered CDR3 bases are TGCGCCAGCAGCCACGGGGACTCGTACAATGAG. It codes for CASSHGDSYNE. The whole CDR3 region reads CASSHGDSYNEQFF.

Comments on this clone: The read terminates 3 residues ahead of where the CDR3 ends, so the germline J gene completes it. This chain uses TRBV7-2 with TRBJ2-2; the match to TRBD2 covers 13 bases. Germline V gives CDR1 SGHTA, CDR2 FQGNSA. The J segment lost 4 bases and the V segment lost 0 bases, leaving 2 bases of the junction unmatched. The CDR3 contains 17 residues. CDR3 bases read: TGTGCCAGCAGCTTAGCTGGACTAGCGGGGGCCACCGGGGAG. This codes for CASSLAGLAGATGE. The whole CDR3 sequence is CASSLAGLAGATGELFF.

As concerns this clone: The sequenced fragment ends 3 residues before the CDR3 boundary, so the rest is inferred from the germline J gene. This chain connects TRBV14 to TRBJ2-3, with TRBD1 as a possible D gene (6 bases). Trimming took off 4 bases at V and 0 bases at J, with 11 bases between the two ends. This CDR3 spans 15 amino acids. CDR1 is SGHDN and CDR2 is FVKESK in the germline V gene. This CDR3 is CASSPGQTSTDTQYF. The sequenced part of the CDR3 DNA is TGTGCCAGCAGCCCTGGACAGACTAGCACAGATACG. The entire variable domain, with the rest obtained from reference TRBV14 and TRBJ2-3, is as follows: EAGVTQFPSHSVIEKGQTVTLRCDPISGHDNLYWYRRVMGKEIKFLLHFVKESKQDESGMPNNRFLAERTGGTYSTLKVQPAELEDSGVYFCASSPGQTSTDTQYFGPGTRLTVL.

As for this clone: The read falls 3 residues short of the CDR3 end, and the missing part is taken from the germline J gene. The rearrangement links TRBV30 to TRBJ1-1; D unresolved. The CDR3 loop spans 13 amino acids. Germline lookup yields CDR1 GTSNPN and CDR2 SVGIG (reference sequence). V was clipped by 3 bases and J by 5 bases, with 13 bases between them. The CDR3 is CAWRLTDFTEAFF. CDR3 bases read: TGTGCCTGGAGGTTGACGGACTTTACTGAA.

Comments on this clone: Read coverage stops 3 residues before the CDR3 terminus; the germline J gene supplies the remainder. The rearrangement uses TRBV6-1 and TRBJ1-1; TRBD1 might be the D (5 bases). The CDR3 runs 11 residues. Germline V gene lookup returns CDR1 MNHNS and CDR2 SASEGT. Partial CDR3 DNA: TGTGCCAGCAGTGAGAACAGGGAA. Translation gives CASSENRE. The complete CDR3 sequence is CASSENREAFF.